A single sample gave rise to the 5 T cell receptor beta chains below, sequenced in a study of cytomegalovirus exposure and HLA in healthy donors. The PCR used 60 Vbeta and 13 Jbeta primers. The assay was immunoSEQ multiplex PCR, and TCRdb's table has in-frame clones only and misses some. The table lists 130,000 to 150,000 clones, approximately 78% of them singletons, with around 3% in the top ten. Sample: PBMCs. These receptors were obtained from a man between 40 and 49 years old in good health and CMV-seropositive.

The chain recombines TRBV4-2 with TRBJ1-1; 9 nucleotides match TRBD1. V lost 0 bases, J lost 6 bases, and 5 bases stayed unmatched. The germline gives CDR1 LGHNA, CDR2 YNFKEQ. The CDR3 runs to 15 residues. The CDR3 sequence is CASSQDPTGGAEAFF. The CDR3 DNA reads as TGTGCCAGCAGCCAAGATCCCACAGGGGGCGCTGAAGCTTTCTTT.

The gene calls are TRBV5-1 and TRBJ2-2, with TRBD2 matching 9 bases. CDR1 and CDR2 from the germline V gene are SGHRS and YFSETQ. V dropped 4 bases and J dropped 2; count of bases not matched to a gene: 6. This CDR3 region has 16 residues. Written as DNA, the CDR3 is TGCGCCAGCAGCCCAACCGGGACTAGCAACACCGGGGAGCTGTTTTTT. Amino acids: CASSPTGTSNTGELFF.

The chain employs TRBV7-3 and TRBJ2-5, with 13 nucleotides matching TRBD2. Germline lookup yields CDR1 SGHTA and CDR2 FQGTGA. The CDR3 length is 16 residues. Germline trimming cut 5 bases from V and 0 bases from J; bases unmatched to any gene: 3. CDR3 nucleotides: TGTGCCAGCAGCCCGGGACTAGCGGGATACCAAGAGACCCAGTACTTC. This codes for CASSPGLAGYQETQYF.

This clone was seen more than once but under ten times. One junction end disagrees with the germline gene, perhaps due to a read error. The rearrangement uses TRBV7-9 and TRBJ1-2; TRBD1 matches 8 bases. The CDR3 contains 13 residues. Germline lookup yields CDR1 SEHNR and CDR2 FQNEAQ (reference sequence). DNA for the CDR3: TGTTCCAGCAGCGCAGAGACAGGGGCTGGCTACACCTTC. Translating gives CSSSAETGAGYTF.

This chain uses TRBV27 with TRBJ2-6, with 7 bases lining up with TRBD1. Germline lookup yields CDR1 MNHEY and CDR2 SMNVEV (reference sequence). V shed 6 bases, J shed 0 bases, and the junction held 5 bases outside the gene matches. The CDR3 runs 16 residues. CDR3: CASSQTGVSGANVLTF. In DNA form, the CDR3 reads TGTGCCAGCAGCCAAACAGGGGTCTCTGGGGCCAACGTCCTGACTTTC.